The 18 T cell receptor beta chains given below trace back to one sample, sequenced in a study of shared clonotypes between healthy human individuals. Sequencing was performed with immunoSEQ multiplex PCR; in TCRdb, only in-frame clones are kept and a portion is missing. This sample has over 1.4 million clones, with over 95% found just once. Sequences were obtained from naive CD4+ T cells sorted from blood. Sample subset: CD45RA+ positively selected. These receptors were taken from a man between 25 and 39 years old in good health.

J is TRBJ2-3 and V is TRBV10-3, with D maybe TRBD2 (6 bases). Per germline, CDR1 ENHRY and CDR2 SYGVKD. V was pared by 7 bases and J by 1 base, with 18 bases between. This CDR3 has 16 residues. CDR3 bases: TGTGCCATCAAAAGACTAGTCGCAGGTGGCACAGATACGCAGTATTTT. Translation gives CAIKRLVAGGTDTQYF.

This sequence joins TRBV10-3 and TRBJ2-1, with TRBD2 matching over 10 bases. Trimming cost V 4 bases and J 7 bases; bases outside gene matches: 10. The CDR3 has 16 residues. CDR1 and CDR2 from the germline V gene are ENHRY and SYGVKD. The CDR3 is CAISGEAGGPSNEQFF. The CDR3 DNA reads TGTGCCATCAGTGGAGAAGCGGGAGGGCCCTCGAATGAGCAGTTCTTC.

This chain joins TRBV5-1 and TRBJ2-5; 7 bases line up with TRBD2. Germline lookup yields CDR1 SGHRS and CDR2 YFSETQ. J was trimmed by 3 bases and V by 0 bases; bases with no gene match: 5. The CDR3 consists of 15 residues. CDR3 in DNA: TGCGCCAGCAGCTTGGTTTCCAGCGGGGAAGAGACCCAGTACTTC. Translating it yields CASSLVSSGEETQYF.

The V call is TRBV11-3, the J call TRBJ2-3, with TRBD2 matching 8 bases. Unmatched junction bases numbered 8, after V lost 3 bases and J lost 0 bases. Germline V lookup: CDR1 SGHNT, CDR2 YENEEA. The CDR3 loop spans 17 amino acids. The CDR3 spells CASSFRSGNPSTDTQYF. In DNA form, the CDR3 reads TGTGCCAGCAGCTTTCGTAGCGGGAACCCTAGCACAGATACGCAGTATTTT.

The rearrangement links TRBV28 to TRBJ2-3, with 10 bases that match TRBD2. The CDR3 consists of 15 residues. V lost 7 bases and J lost 0; bases outside the gene matches: 4. The germline V gene encodes CDR1 MDHEN and CDR2 SYDVKM. Here the CDR3 DNA reads TGTGCCAGCACTGGACTAGCGGATAGCACAGATACGCAGTATTTT. Translating gives CASTGLADSTDTQYF.

In this sample, this clone turned up once. The chain has TRBV11-2 and TRBJ2-3; D call uncertain. CDR1 is SGHAT, CDR2 FQNNGV, per germline. V lost 5 bases, J lost 5 bases, and 23 bases lay in between. The CDR3 has 17 amino acids. CDR3 residues: CASSTIRALGHGDTQYF. The CDR3 nucleotides read TGTGCCAGCAGCACCATTAGGGCCCTCGGCCATGGAGATACGCAGTATTTT.

The V and J genes are TRBV5-1 and TRBJ2-3; possibly TRBD2 for D (6 bases). With 0 bases removed from V and 1 base from J, the gap between germline ends came to 12 bases. CDR3 length equals 16 residues. Germline V gene data show CDR1 as SGHRS and CDR2 as YFSETQ. The CDR3 DNA is TGCGCCAGCAGCTTGGAGCGCGGAGGGGGCACAGATACGCAGTATTTT. It specifies CASSLERGGGTDTQYF.

This clone was seen only once. V gene TRBV19 combines with J gene TRBJ1-5; TRBD1 matches 7 bases. Trimming at V came to 5 bases and at J to 0 bases, leaving 13 bases not matched to a gene. Germline V gene lookup returns CDR1 LNHDA and CDR2 SQIVND (reference sequence). The CDR3 has 18 amino acids. The CDR3 DNA is TGTGCCAGTAGTGCCACTCGAACAGGGGCTTATAGCAATCAGCCCCAGCATTTT. Translated, it gives CASSATRTGAYSNQPQHF.

The genes are TRBV5-4 and TRBJ2-7; 10 bases agree with TRBD2. V was clipped by 4 bases and J by 2 bases; unmatched bases: 9. The CDR3 runs to 16 residues. The germline gives CDR1 SGHNT, CDR2 YYREEE (reference sequence). CDR3 bases: TGTGCCAGCAGCCCTCGAGGGAGCGGGAGGGCCTACGAGCAGTACTTC. Translating gives CASSPRGSGRAYEQYF.

The rearrangement links TRBV7-9 to TRBJ1-2, with D perhaps matching TRBD1 (5 bases). Germline values: CDR1 SEHNR, CDR2 FQNEAQ (reference sequence). The CDR3 extends over 14 amino acids. Trimming pared 5 bases from V and 7 bases from J, leaving 17 bases between. The CDR3 DNA reads as TGTGCCAGCAGCGGTCTTGAGTATAGGGGTGGCTACACCTTC. This sequence encodes CASSGLEYRGGYTF.

Only one count was recorded for this clone. V gene TRBV18 combines with J gene TRBJ1-1, with D tentatively TRBD1 (6 bases). The CDR3 has 13 residues. Germline CDR1 is KGHSH and CDR2 is LQKENI. The ends were cut back, 7 bases at V and 1 base at J, with 10 bases in the middle. CDR3 DNA sequence: TGTGCCAGCTGCGGACAGTGGAACACTGAAGCTTTCTTT. Translating it yields CASCGQWNTEAFF.

The CDR3 DNA reads TGTGCCATCTCATTTCACAAAAATCAGCCCCAGCATTTT. Encoded protein: CAISFHKNQPQHF. V gene TRBV10-3 combines with J gene TRBJ1-5; D gene unclear. Trimming shortened V by 8 bases and J by 4 bases, and 12 bases separated the two germline ends. The germline V gene encodes CDR1 ENHRY and CDR2 SYGVKD. The length of the CDR3 is 13 residues.

Note on this clone: The same CDR3 is also encoded by other DNA sequences in this sample. The chain couples TRBV19 to TRBJ2-5, with 11 bases that match TRBD2. Trimming removed 5 bases from V and 4 bases from J; junction bases left unmatched: 3. The germline V gene encodes CDR1 LNHDA and CDR2 SQIVND (reference sequence). This CDR3 region has 14 residues. The CDR3 loop reads CASSPGLAGETQYF. CDR3 bases: TGTGCCAGTAGTCCCGGACTAGCGGGAGAGACCCAGTACTTC.

V is TRBV5-1 and J is TRBJ1-1; no clear D. The CDR3 is made up of 15 amino acids. The V gene's germline CDR1 is SGHRS and CDR2 YFSETQ. The V end was cut by 0 bases, the J end by 1 base, with 10 bases between. The DNA for the CDR3 is TGCGCCAGCAGCTTGGGTGGACCTGGGAACACTGAAGCTTTCTTT. It specifies CASSLGGPGNTEAFF.

The chain combines TRBV18 with TRBJ2-7, with a weak D call TRBD2 (6 bases). The germline V gene encodes CDR1 KGHSH and CDR2 LQKENI. The CDR3 totals 11 residues. V was trimmed by 6 bases and J by 12 bases, leaving 15 bases between them. CDR3 DNA: TGTGCCAGCTCGTCAATAGCGGAGATGTACTTC. As protein: CASSSIAEMYF.

This chain joins TRBV9 and TRBJ2-7, with 7 positions matching TRBD2. The CDR3 totals 15 residues. The germline CDR1 and CDR2 sequences are SGDLS and YYNGEE. V lost 0 bases and J lost 2; bases outside the gene matches: 5. CDR3 sequence: CASSVGSGITYEQYF. DNA for the CDR3: TGTGCCAGCAGCGTAGGCAGCGGGATCACCTACGAGCAGTACTTC.

This chain uses TRBV11-3 with TRBJ2-7; 7 bases align to TRBD2. Trimming took 0 bases from V and 0 from J; bases not matched to a gene: 8. CDR3 size: 17 residues. From germline, CDR1 is SGHNT and CDR2 YENEEA. CDR3 nucleotide sequence: TGTGCCAGCAGCTTAGATAGGCCTAGCGGAATCTCCTACGAGCAGTACTTC. Amino acids: CASSLDRPSGISYEQYF. Combining the CDR3 with reference TRBV11-3 and TRBJ2-7 gives the whole variable domain EAGVVQSPRYKIIEKKQPVAFWCNPISGHNTLYWYLQNLGQGPELLIRYENEEAVDDSQLPKDRFSAERLKGVDSTLKIQPAELGDSAVYLCASSLDRPSGISYEQYFGPGTRLTVT.

V is TRBV11-2 and J is TRBJ2-1; D is possibly TRBD1 (5 bases). CDR1 SGHAT and CDR2 FQNNGV come from the germline V gene. Trimming removed 1 base at V and 7 bases at J, with 11 bases between. There are 14 residues in the CDR3. In DNA form, the CDR3 reads TGTGCCAGCAGCTTAGGACTTCAGGGTAATGAGCAGTTCTTC. Its protein product is CASSLGLQGNEQFF. The variable domain in full, with the rest retrieved from reference TRBV11-2 and TRBJ2-1, is EAGVAQSPRYKIIEKRQSVAFWCNPISGHATLYWYQQILGQGPKLLIQFQNNGVVDDSQLPKDRFSAERLKGVDSTLKIQPAKLEDSAVYLCASSLGLQGNEQFFGPGTRLTVL.